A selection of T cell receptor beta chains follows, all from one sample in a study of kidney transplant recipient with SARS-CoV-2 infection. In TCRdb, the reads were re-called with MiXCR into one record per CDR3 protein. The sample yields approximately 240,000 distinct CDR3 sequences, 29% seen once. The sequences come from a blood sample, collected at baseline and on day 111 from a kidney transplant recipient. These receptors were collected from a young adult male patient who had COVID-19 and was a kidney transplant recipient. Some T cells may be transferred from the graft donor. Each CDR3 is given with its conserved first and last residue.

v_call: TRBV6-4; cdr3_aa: CASSDQPRGHTEAFF
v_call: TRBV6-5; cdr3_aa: CASSGRTGIVVGELFF
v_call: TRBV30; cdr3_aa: CAWTIQGDVYEQYF
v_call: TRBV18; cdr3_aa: CASSPASTYEQYF
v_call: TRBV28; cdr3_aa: CAIADRGKNEQYF
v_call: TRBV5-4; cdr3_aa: CASSSTGEREQYF
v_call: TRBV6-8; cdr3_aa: CASSMGSRSRKTYGYTF
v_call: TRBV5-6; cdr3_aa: CASSPGDTDTQYF
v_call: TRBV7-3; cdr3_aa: CASSLDRGETQYF
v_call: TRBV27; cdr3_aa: CASSFMRQSTEAFF
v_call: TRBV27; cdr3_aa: CASSLSTLAGGPGPETQYF
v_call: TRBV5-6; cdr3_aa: CASSLAWRTNQETQYF
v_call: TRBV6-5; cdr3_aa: CASSRNGLDRRNEQFF
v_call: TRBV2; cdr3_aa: CASSGCHYRLKTYGYTF
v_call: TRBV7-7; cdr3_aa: CASSQVSKCRKTYGYTF
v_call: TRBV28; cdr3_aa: CASSRTGGKGDEQFF
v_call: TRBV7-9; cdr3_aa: CASSLGGDYNEQFF
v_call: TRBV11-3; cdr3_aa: CASSDTFDLGKTYGYTF
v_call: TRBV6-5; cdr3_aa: CASRDPRNGQETQYF
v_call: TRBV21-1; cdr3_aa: CASRFPGRWSPTLHF
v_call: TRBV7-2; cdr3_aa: CASSPSARDGKTYGYTF
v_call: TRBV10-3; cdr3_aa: CAIMATGDYSDTQYF
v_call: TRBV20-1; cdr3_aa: CSATDTQYF
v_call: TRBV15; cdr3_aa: CATSRDSGVDGQLF
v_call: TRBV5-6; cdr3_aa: CASSVAGAGGDAIYF
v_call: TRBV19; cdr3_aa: CASSIGGGAWEQYF
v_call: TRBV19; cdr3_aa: CASSLSGTQYF
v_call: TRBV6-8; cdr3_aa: CASSTAERSRKTYGYTF
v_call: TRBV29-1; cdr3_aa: CSARGGNTEAFF
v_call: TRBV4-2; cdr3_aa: CASSQERGTSINF
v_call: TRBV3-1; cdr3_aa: CASSKRYPISGLTGELFF
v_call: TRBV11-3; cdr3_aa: CASSSGQGASGELFF
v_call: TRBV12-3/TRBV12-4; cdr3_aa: CASSPRTAQELFF
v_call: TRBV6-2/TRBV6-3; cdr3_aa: CASSYGAASYEQYF
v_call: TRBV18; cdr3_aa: CASSPPGLAGTGEQYF
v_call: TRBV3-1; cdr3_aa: CASSQYGPISFSETQYF
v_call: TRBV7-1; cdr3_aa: CASSLYIHEGKTYGYTF
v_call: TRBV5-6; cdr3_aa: CANSLGGQPPYNEQFF
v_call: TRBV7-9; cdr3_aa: CASSSRLAGTQETQYF
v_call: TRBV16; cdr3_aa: CASSMYRVVRKTYGYTF
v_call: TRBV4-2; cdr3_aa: CASSLRGLAGGLVYEQYF
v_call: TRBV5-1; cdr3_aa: CASSGGAGQYQYF
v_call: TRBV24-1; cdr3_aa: CATRVGQGADTEAFF
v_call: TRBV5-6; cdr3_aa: CSSYGCNSRKTYGYTF
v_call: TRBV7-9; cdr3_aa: CASSLARGLAGLYNEQFF